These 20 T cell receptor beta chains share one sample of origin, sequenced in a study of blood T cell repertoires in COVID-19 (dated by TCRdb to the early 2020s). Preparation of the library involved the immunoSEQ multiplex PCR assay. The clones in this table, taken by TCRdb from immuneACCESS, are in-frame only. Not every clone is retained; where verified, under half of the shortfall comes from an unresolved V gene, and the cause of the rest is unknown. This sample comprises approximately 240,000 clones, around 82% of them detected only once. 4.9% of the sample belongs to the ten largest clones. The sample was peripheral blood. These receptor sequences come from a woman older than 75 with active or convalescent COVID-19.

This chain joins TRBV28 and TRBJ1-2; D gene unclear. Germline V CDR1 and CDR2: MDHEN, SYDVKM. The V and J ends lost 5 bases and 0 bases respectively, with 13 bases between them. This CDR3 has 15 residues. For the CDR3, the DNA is TGTGCCAGCAGTCCAGCGCTCGGGTCTAACTATGGCTACACCTTC. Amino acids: CASSPALGSNYGYTF.

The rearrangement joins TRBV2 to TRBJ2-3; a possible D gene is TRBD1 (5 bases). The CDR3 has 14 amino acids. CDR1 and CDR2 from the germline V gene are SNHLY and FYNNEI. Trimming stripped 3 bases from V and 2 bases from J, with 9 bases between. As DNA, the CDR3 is TGTGCCAGCAGTGATCGACAGACCACAGATACGCAGTATTTT. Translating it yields CASSDRQTTDTQYF.

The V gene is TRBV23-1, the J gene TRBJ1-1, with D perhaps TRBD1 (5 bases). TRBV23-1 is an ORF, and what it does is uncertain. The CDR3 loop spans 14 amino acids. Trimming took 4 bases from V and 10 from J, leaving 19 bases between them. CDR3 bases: TGCGCCAGCAGTCGCAACAGGTCAATGGCTGGAGCTTTCTTT. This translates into CASSRNRSMAGAFF.

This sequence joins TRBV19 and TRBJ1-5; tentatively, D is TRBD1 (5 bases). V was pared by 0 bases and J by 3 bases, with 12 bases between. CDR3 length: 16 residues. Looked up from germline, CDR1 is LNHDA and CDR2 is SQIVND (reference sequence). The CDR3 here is CASSIDQGHLNQPQHF. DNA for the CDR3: TGTGCCAGTAGTATAGATCAAGGACACCTCAATCAGCCCCAGCATTTT.

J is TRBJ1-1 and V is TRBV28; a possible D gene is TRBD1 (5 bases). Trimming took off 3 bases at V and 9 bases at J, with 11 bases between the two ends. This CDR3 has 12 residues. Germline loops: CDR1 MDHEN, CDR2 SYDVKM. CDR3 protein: CASSFMTDKAFF. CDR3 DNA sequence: TGTGCCAGCAGTTTCATGACAGATAAAGCTTTCTTT.

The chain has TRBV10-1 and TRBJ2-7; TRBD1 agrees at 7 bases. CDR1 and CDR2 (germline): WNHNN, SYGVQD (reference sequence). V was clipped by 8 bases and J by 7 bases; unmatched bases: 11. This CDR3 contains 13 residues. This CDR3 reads CASAPGQRGEQYF. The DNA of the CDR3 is TGCGCCAGCGCCCCGGGACAGCGAGGGGAGCAGTACTTC.

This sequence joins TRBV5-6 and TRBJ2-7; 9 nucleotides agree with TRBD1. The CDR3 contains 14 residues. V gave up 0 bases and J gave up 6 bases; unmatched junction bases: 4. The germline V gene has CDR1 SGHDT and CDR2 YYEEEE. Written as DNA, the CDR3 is TGTGCCAGCAGCTTGGTACAGGGGGCATTCGAGCAGTACTTC. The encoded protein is CASSLVQGAFEQYF.

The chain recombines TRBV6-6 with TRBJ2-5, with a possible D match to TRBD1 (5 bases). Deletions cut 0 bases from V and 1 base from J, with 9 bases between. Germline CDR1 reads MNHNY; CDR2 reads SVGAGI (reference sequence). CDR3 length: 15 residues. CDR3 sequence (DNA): TGTGCCAGCAGTTACTCCCAGGGTCCCCAAGAGACCCAGTACTTC. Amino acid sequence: CASSYSQGPQETQYF.

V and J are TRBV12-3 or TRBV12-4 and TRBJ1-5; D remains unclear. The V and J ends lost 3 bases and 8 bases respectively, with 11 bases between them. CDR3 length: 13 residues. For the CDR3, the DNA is TGTGCCAGCAGTTTCCGGGTTCTGGAGCCCCAGCATTTT. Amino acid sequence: CASSFRVLEPQHF.

The CDR3: CASSSYTSRYNEQFF. CDR3 nucleotides: TGTGCCAGCAGCTCATATACTAGCAGGTACAATGAGCAGTTCTTC. The rearrangement uses TRBV5-8 and TRBJ2-1; maybe TRBD2 (6 bases). V was trimmed by 3 bases and J by 4 bases, leaving 14 bases between them. Germline V gene lookup returns CDR1 SGHTS and CDR2 YDEGEE. The CDR3 extends over 15 amino acids.

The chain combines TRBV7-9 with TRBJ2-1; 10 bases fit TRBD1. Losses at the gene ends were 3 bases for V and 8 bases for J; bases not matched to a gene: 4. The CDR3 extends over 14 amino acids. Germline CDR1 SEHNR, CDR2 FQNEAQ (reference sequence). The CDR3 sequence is CASSFGDRGDEQFF. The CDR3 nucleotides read TGTGCCAGCAGCTTTGGGGACAGGGGTGATGAGCAGTTCTTC.

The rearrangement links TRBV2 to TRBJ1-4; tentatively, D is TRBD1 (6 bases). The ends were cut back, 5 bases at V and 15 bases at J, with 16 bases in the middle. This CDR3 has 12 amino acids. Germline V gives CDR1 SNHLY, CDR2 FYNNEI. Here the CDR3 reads CASSITGNKLFF. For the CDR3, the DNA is TGTGCCAGCAGTATAACAGGGAATAAGTTGTTTTTT.

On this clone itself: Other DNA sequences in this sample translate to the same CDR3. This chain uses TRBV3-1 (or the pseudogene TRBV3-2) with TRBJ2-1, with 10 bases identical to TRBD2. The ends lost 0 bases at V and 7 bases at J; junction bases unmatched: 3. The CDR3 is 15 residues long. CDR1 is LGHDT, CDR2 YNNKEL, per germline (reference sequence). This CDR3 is CASSQELAGGNEQFF. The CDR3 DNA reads TGTGCCAGCAGCCAAGAATTAGCGGGGGGTAATGAGCAGTTCTTC.

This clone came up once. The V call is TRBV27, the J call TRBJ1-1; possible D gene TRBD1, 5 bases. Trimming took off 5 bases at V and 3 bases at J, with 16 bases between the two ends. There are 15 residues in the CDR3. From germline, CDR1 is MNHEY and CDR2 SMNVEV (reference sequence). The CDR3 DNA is TGTGCCAGCAGTCGGACATTAAGGATGGACACTGAAGCTTTCTTT. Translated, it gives CASSRTLRMDTEAFF.

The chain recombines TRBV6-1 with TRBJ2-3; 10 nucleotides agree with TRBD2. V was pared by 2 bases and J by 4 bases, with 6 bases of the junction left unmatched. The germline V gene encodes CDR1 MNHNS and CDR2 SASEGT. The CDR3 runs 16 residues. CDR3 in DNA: TGTGCCAGCAGTGAACAGCGGGGGGGCACCCCAGATACGCAGTATTTT. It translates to CASSEQRGGTPDTQYF.

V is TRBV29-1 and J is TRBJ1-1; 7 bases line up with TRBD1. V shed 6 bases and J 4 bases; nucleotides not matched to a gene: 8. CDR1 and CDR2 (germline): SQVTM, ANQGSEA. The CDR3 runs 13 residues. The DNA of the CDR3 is TGCAGCGTACAGACAGGGCCCAGCACTGAAGCTTTCTTT. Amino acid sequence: CSVQTGPSTEAFF. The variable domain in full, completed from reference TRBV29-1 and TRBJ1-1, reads SAVISQKPSRDICQRGTSLTIQCQVDSQVTMMFWYRQQPGQSLTLIATANQGSEATYESGFVIDKFPISRPNLTFSTLTVSNMSPEDSSIYLCSVQTGPSTEAFFGQGTRLTVV.

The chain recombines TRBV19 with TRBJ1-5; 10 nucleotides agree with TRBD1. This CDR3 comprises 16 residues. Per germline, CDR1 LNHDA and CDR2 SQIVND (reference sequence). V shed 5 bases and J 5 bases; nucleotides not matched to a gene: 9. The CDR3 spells CASSGPGTGVDQPQHF. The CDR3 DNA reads TGTGCCAGTAGTGGGCCCGGGACAGGGGTAGATCAGCCCCAGCATTTT.

The CDR3 DNA is TGCGCCAGCAGCCAAGATAGAGCGGCCGCGACAGATACGCAGTATTTT. It translates to CASSQDRAAATDTQYF. The V and J genes are TRBV4-1 and TRBJ2-3; TRBD2 is a possible D gene (5 bases). The V end was cut by 0 bases, the J end by 3 bases, with 13 bases between. The CDR3 totals 16 residues. Germline V gene sequence: CDR1 MGHRA, CDR2 YSYEKL.

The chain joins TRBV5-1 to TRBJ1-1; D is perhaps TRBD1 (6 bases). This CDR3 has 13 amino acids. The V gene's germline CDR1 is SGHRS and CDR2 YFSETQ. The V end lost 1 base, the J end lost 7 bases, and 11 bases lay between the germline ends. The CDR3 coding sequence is TGCGCCAGCAGCTTGTTGGGGGCCGATGAAGCTTTCTTT. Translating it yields CASSLLGADEAFF. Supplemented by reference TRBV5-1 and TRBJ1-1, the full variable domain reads KAGVTQTPRYLIKTRGQQVTLSCSPISGHRSVSWYQQTPGQGLQFLFEYFSETQRNKGNFPGRFSGRQFSNSRSEMNVSTLELGDSALYLCASSLLGADEAFFGQGTRLTVV.

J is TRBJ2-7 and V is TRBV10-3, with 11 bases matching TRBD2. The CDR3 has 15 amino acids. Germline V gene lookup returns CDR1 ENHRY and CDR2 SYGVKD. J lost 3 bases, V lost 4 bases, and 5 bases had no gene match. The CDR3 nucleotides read TGTGCCATCAGTGGGCTAGCGGGAGGTAGCTACGAGCAGTACTTC. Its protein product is CAISGLAGGSYEQYF.